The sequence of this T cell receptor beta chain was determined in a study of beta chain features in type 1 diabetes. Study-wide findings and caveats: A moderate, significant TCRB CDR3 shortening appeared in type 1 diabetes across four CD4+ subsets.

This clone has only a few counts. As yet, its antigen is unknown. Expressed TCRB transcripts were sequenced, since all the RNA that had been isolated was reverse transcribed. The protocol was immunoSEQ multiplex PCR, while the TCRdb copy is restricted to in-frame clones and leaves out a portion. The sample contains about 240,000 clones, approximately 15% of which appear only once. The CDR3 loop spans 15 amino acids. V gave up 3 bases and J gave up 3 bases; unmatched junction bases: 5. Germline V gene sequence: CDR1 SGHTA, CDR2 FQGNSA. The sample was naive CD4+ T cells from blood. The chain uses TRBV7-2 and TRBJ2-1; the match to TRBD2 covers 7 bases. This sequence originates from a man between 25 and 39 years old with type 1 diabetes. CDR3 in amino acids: CASSFASGGYNEQFF. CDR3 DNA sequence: TGTGCCAGCAGCTTCGCTAGCGGCGGCTACAATGAGCAGTTCTTC.